A selection of T cell receptor beta chains follows, all from one sample in a study of early T cells in non-severe SARS-CoV-2 infection. TCRdb processed the 5' RACE reads anew with MiXCR; each CDR3 protein has one entry. The repertoire holds about 83,000 distinct CDR3 sequences, with roughly 15% as singletons. Sequencing was carried out using whole blood. Receptors were obtained from an adult who was a healthcare worker with PCR-confirmed SARS-CoV-2 infection or an uninfected control (not recorded which). The CDR3 runs from the conserved cysteine through the conserved F or W. The order of the fields is clone size, D gene, V gene, J gene, CDR3 length, CDR3 protein, CDR3 DNA. A D gene is named only where the DNA matches it firmly. Some rows have no size entry. The others give once, few or many, or a class for an expanded clone.

few,.,TRBV7-8,TRBJ1-2,14,CASTAGISMYGYTF,TGTGCCAGCACGGCCGGGATATCGATGTATGGCTACACCTTC
once,.,TRBV7-2,TRBJ2-7,13,CASSLARGYEQYF,TGTGCCAGCAGCTTAGCGCGAGGTTACGAGCAGTACTTC
.,.,TRBV29-1,TRBJ2-1,13,CSVEGAYQDEQFF,TGCAGCGTTGAAGGGGCCTACCAGGATGAGCAGTTCTTC
many,TRBD1,TRBV3-1,TRBJ1-2,16,CASSQEGQGGDYGYTF,TGTGCCAGCAGCCAAGAAGGACAGGGGGGCGACTATGGCTACACCTTC
many,TRBD1,TRBV6-5,TRBJ2-2,15,CASSSTGANTGELFF,TGTGCCAGCAGCTCCACAGGGGCGAACACCGGGGAGCTGTTTTTT
few,.,TRBV12-3/TRBV12-4,TRBJ1-2,13,CASSLQRNYGYTF,TGTGCCAGCAGTTTACAGAGGAACTATGGCTACACCTTC
many,.,TRBV18,TRBJ1-1,15,CASSPNTGQGTEAFF,TGTGCCAGCTCGCCTAATACAGGGCAAGGCACTGAAGCTTTCTTT
.,.,TRBV29-1,TRBJ1-2,12,CSVSPASYGYTF,TGCAGCGTTTCTCCCGCCAGCTATGGCTACACCTTC
few,.,TRBV6-1,TRBJ1-1,13,CASSEARNTEAFF,TGTGCCAGCAGTGAAGCACGGAACACTGAAGCTTTCTTT
many,TRBD1,TRBV11-2,TRBJ1-1,15,CASSLSTGGITEAFF,TGTGCCAGCAGCTTATCGACAGGGGGAATCACTGAAGCTTTCTTT
.,TRBD1,TRBV29-1,TRBJ2-6,16,CSVLKGAGPGANVLTF,TGCAGCGTCCTGAAGGGGGCCGGGCCAGGGGCCAACGTCCTGACTTTC
.,.,TRBV7-2,TRBJ1-2,14,CASSPTGANYGYTF,TGTGCCAGCAGCCCGACCGGTGCTAACTATGGCTACACCTTC
many,.,TRBV18,TRBJ2-3,13,CASSPPVPDTQYF,TGTGCCAGCTCACCACCGGTCCCGGATACGCAGTATTTT
many,TRBD1,TRBV3-1,TRBJ1-1,16,CASSPRDRGMNTEAFF,TGTGCCAGCAGCCCCCGGGACAGGGGAATGAACACTGAAGCTTTCTTT
few,.,TRBV19,TRBJ1-5,18,CASSIDRNEVLRRQPQHF,TGTGCCAGTAGTATAGATCGCAATGAGGTCCTGCGCCGTCAGCCCCAGCATTTT
.,.,TRBV7-3,TRBJ1-3,12,CASRDTGNTIYF,TGTGCCAGCCGGGACACTGGAAACACCATATATTTT
.,TRBD2,TRBV19,TRBJ2-5,13,CATSAGGVETQYF,TGTGCCACCTCTGCGGGGGGAGTAGAGACCCAGTACTTC
many,TRBD1,TRBV30,TRBJ1-6,14,CAWRPDRGSSPLHF,TGTGCCTGGAGGCCGGACAGGGGTTCTTCACCCCTCCACTTT
many,.,TRBV7-7,TRBJ2-1,13,CASSLSSYNEQFF,TGTGCTAGCAGTTTGAGCTCCTACAATGAGCAGTTCTTC
many,.,TRBV5-1,TRBJ2-5,14,CASSRGTVGETQYF,TGCGCCAGCAGCCGAGGGACGGTCGGGGAGACCCAGTACTTC
many,TRBD1,TRBV6-1,TRBJ1-2,12,CASSEVTGKNTF,TGTGCCAGCAGTGAGGTGACAGGGAAAAACACCTTC
few,TRBD1,TRBV18,TRBJ1-5,15,CASSPGQGAYQPQHF,TGTGCCAGCTCACCGGGACAGGGGGCGTATCAGCCCCAGCATTTT
.,TRBD1,TRBV29-1,TRBJ2-7,12,CSVVEGAREQYF,TGCAGCGTTGTCGAGGGGGCACGAGAGCAGTACTTC
many,.,TRBV6-2/TRBV6-3,TRBJ1-2,12,CATSSTTGTYTF,TGTGCCACCTCGAGCACCACAGGGACCTACACCTTC
once,.,TRBV7-2,TRBJ1-5,13,CASSTRGDQPQHF,TGTGCCAGCAGCACCCGCGGGGATCAGCCCCAGCATTTT
few,.,TRBV7-2,TRBJ2-4,18,CASSLVGAGWLAKNIQYF,TGTGCCAGCAGCTTAGTAGGGGCGGGCTGGTTAGCCAAAAACATTCAGTACTTC
few,.,TRBV19,TRBJ2-3,13,CASSPGRTDTQYF,TGTGCCAGTAGTCCCGGACGCACAGATACGCAGTATTTT
many,.,TRBV3-1,TRBJ2-5,16,CASSQGSMGGRETQYF,TGTGCCAGCAGCCAGGGCAGCATGGGGGGTCGAGAGACCCAGTACTTC
.,TRBD2,TRBV9,TRBJ2-1,16,CASSVVERGPYNEQFF,TGTGCCAGCAGCGTAGTAGAGCGGGGTCCCTACAATGAGCAGTTCTTC
many,.,TRBV20-1,TRBJ1-5,15,CSARANGGVYQPQHF,TGCAGTGCTAGAGCCAACGGAGGAGTCTATCAGCCCCAGCATTTT
.,.,TRBV6-5,TRBJ2-7,14,CASSPGPFSGEQYF,TGTGCCAGCAGCCCCGGACCTTTTTCGGGCGAGCAGTACTTC
few,.,TRBV30,TRBJ2-5,13,CAWSVGGRETQYF,TGTGCCTGGAGTGTTGGGGGTCGGGAGACCCAGTACTTC
few,.,TRBV6-2/TRBV6-3,TRBJ2-2,17,CASSYSLGGVGTGELFF,TGTGCCAGCAGTTACTCTCTCGGGGGTGTTGGCACCGGGGAGCTGTTTTTT
few,TRBD1,TRBV12-3/TRBV12-4,TRBJ2-1,16,CASPPEGQIKVNEQFF,TGTGCCAGCCCCCCCGAGGGACAGATTAAGGTCAATGAGCAGTTCTTC
many,.,TRBV7-9,TRBJ1-1,13,CASSQGGNTEAFF,TGTGCCAGCAGCCAAGGGGGAAACACTGAAGCTTTCTTT
few,TRBD1,TRBV7-9,TRBJ2-5,15,CASSPRQGYQETQYF,TGTGCCAGCAGCCCCCGACAGGGCTACCAAGAGACCCAGTACTTC
few,TRBD1,TRBV5-5,TRBJ1-4,14,CASSLYRGLEKLFF,TGTGCCAGCAGCTTGTATAGGGGGCTCGAAAAACTGTTTTTT
many,TRBD1,TRBV11-2,TRBJ1-6,16,CASSPPGQGMASPLHF,TGTGCCAGCAGCCCCCCGGGACAGGGAATGGCTTCACCCCTCCACTTT
many,.,TRBV11-2,TRBJ2-5,16,CASSLVPTGNRETQYF,TGTGCCAGCAGCTTAGTCCCTACAGGGAATAGAGAGACCCAGTACTTC
few,.,TRBV4-3,TRBJ1-2,14,CASSQDTGGIGYTF,TGCGCCAGCAGCCAAGATACGGGGGGGATCGGCTACACCTTC
many,.,TRBV27,TRBJ2-5,17,CASSWGLRGGPQETQYF,TGTGCCAGCAGTTGGGGCCTAAGGGGGGGCCCCCAGGAGACCCAGTACTTC
many,.,TRBV6-5,TRBJ2-2,17,CASSRRAGRLNTGELFF,TGTGCCAGCAGCCGGCGGGCGGGGAGATTGAACACCGGGGAGCTGTTTTTT
.,.,TRBV18,TRBJ1-2,18,CASSRGKTGRGDNYGYTF,TGTGCCAGCTCACGGGGGAAGACAGGACGTGGGGACAACTATGGCTACACCTTC
few,TRBD2,TRBV13,TRBJ2-3,19,CASSAEGVAGGTSTDTQYF,TGTGCCAGCAGCGCCGAAGGTGTAGCGGGGGGGACTAGCACAGATACGCAGTATTTT
.,.,TRBV4-3,TRBJ1-2,16,CASSQDRHPRVDGYTF,TGCGCCAGCAGCCAAGATCGACACCCCCGGGTAGATGGCTACACCTTC
many,TRBD1,TRBV27,TRBJ2-7,14,CASSSRRGGNEQYF,TGTGCCAGCTCATCAAGGCGAGGGGGCAACGAGCAGTACTTC
.,.,TRBV5-1,TRBJ2-3,15,CASSLEGGPRDTQYF,TGCGCCAGCAGCTTAGAGGGGGGGCCAAGAGATACGCAGTATTTT
.,.,TRBV6-2/TRBV6-3,TRBJ1-3,15,CASSTPGGAGNTIYF,TGTGCCAGCAGTACGCCGGGGGGTGCCGGAAACACCATATATTTT
many,.,TRBV2,TRBJ2-7,13,CASSDGGNYEQYF,TGTGCCAGCAGTGATGGGGGCAACTACGAGCAGTACTTC
many,.,TRBV7-2,TRBJ1-6,15,CASSLWGDYNSPLHF,TGTGCCAGCAGCCTATGGGGGGACTATAATTCACCCCTCCACTTT